Presented here are 9 T cell receptor beta chains from one specimen sequenced in a study of cytomegalovirus exposure and HLA in healthy donors. Primers for the PCR totalled 60 Vbeta and 13 Jbeta. TCRdb keeps only in-frame clones here, not all; method: immunoSEQ multiplex PCR. The sample has some 170,000 clones, around 80% seen once. The source material was PBMCs. All receptors derive from a man between 18 and 29 years old in good health and CMV-seropositive.

This clone was counted once. The V and J genes are TRBV6-5 and TRBJ1-2; D remains ambiguous. The V and J ends lost 6 bases and 7 bases respectively, with 21 bases between them. CDR1 and CDR2 (germline): MNHEY, SVGAGI. The CDR3 is made up of 15 amino acids. CDR3 loop: CASRVGGQEFSGYTF. The CDR3 DNA follows: TGTGCCAGCAGGGTAGGCGGGCAAGAATTCAGTGGCTACACCTTC.

V gene TRBV9 combines with J gene TRBJ2-7, with TRBD2 as a possible D gene (5 bases). Germline V lookup: CDR1 SGDLS, CDR2 YYNGEE. The CDR3 is 17 amino acids. V lost 4 bases and J lost 5, with 25 bases in between. The CDR3 protein is CASSPHPMEALIHEQYF. The CDR3 bases are TGTGCCAGCAGCCCTCACCCCATGGAGGCTTTGATCCACGAGCAGTACTTC. Using reference TRBV9 and TRBJ2-7 for the parts outside the CDR3, the full variable domain is DSGVTQTPKHLITATGQRVTLRCSPRSGDLSVYWYQQSLDQGLQFLIQYYNGEERAKGNILERFSAQQFPDLHSELNLSSLELGDSALYFCASSPHPMEALIHEQYFGPGTRLTVT.

The genes are TRBV30 and TRBJ1-1; TRBD1 matches at 7 bases. Per the germline V gene, CDR1 is GTSNPN and CDR2 is SVGIG (reference sequence). V dropped 2 bases and J dropped 3; count of bases not matched to a gene: 6. The CDR3 runs 14 residues. The CDR3 DNA is TGTGCCTGGAGTTTAAGTACAGGGGACACTGAAGCTTTCTTT. Translation: CAWSLSTGDTEAFF.

The chain recombines TRBV27 with TRBJ1-6, with a tentative D call TRBD1 (5 bases). Germline V gene sequence: CDR1 MNHEY, CDR2 SMNVEV (reference sequence). The ends were cut back, 3 bases at V and 1 base at J, with 7 bases in the middle. The CDR3 has 15 amino acids. The DNA of the CDR3 is TGTGCCAGCAGTTTTAAGGGGTCCTATAATTCACCCCTCCACTTT. As protein: CASSFKGSYNSPLHF.

This sequence joins TRBV7-8 and TRBJ2-7, with no clear D. This CDR3 has 14 amino acids. The ends were cut back, 1 base at V and 2 bases at J, with 9 bases in the middle. Germline lookup yields CDR1 SGHVS and CDR2 FQNEAQ. The CDR3 DNA is TGTGCCAGCAGCTTAGATCCGCTACCCTACGAGCAGTACTTC. Protein product: CASSLDPLPYEQYF.

V is TRBV30 and J is TRBJ1-2; D call uncertain. The CDR3 is 11 amino acids. The germline V gene encodes CDR1 GTSNPN and CDR2 SVGIG (reference sequence). CDR3 in DNA: TGTGCTTCGAAGGAGCTATATGGCTACACCTTC. It translates to CASKELYGYTF.

In DNA, the CDR3 is TGTGCCAGCAGTGAATTAGGGACACCCAACACTGAAGCTTTCTTT. The encoded protein is CASSELGTPNTEAFF. The chain uses TRBV6-4 and TRBJ1-1, with a tentative D call TRBD1 (6 bases). The CDR3 spans 15 residues. The germline CDR1 and CDR2 sequences are MRHNA and SNTAGT. Trimming removed 3 bases from V and 2 bases from J, with 13 bases in between.

V gene TRBV7-9 combines with J gene TRBJ2-2, with 7 positions matching TRBD2. The V gene end was trimmed by 1 base and the J gene end by 4 bases; junction bases not matched to a gene: 9. Germline V gene lookup returns CDR1 SEHNR and CDR2 FQNEAQ (reference sequence). CDR3 size: 17 residues. CDR3 loop: CASSLDRAGVSTGELFF. The CDR3 bases are TGTGCCAGCAGCTTAGATAGGGCGGGAGTAAGCACCGGGGAGCTGTTTTTT.

The chain combines TRBV19 with TRBJ2-1; 7 bases line up with TRBD1. CDR3 length: 10 amino acids. V lost 6 bases to trimming and J lost 13 bases; unmatched junction nucleotides: 3. CDR1 and CDR2 from the germline V gene are LNHDA and SQIVND (reference sequence). The CDR3: CASRGTVQFF. The CDR3 region has the DNA TGTGCCAGTAGGGGGACAGTACAGTTCTTC.